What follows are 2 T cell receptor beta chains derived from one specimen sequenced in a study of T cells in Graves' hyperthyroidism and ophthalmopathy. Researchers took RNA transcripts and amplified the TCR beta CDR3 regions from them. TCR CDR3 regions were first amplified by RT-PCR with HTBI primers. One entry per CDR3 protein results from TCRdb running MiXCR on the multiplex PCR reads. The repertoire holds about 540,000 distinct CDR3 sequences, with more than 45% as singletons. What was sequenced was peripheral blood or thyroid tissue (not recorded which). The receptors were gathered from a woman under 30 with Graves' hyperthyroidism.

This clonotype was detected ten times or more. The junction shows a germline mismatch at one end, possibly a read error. DNA for the CDR3: TGCGCCAGCAGCCAAGACGGTCTAGCCGGGGAGACCCAGTACTTC. Amino acid sequence: CASSQDGLAGETQYF. V usage is TRBV3-1 and J usage is TRBJ2-5; D is perhaps TRBD2 (5 bases). The CDR3 spans 15 residues. Germline V gene data show CDR1 as LGHDT and CDR2 as YNNKEL (reference sequence).

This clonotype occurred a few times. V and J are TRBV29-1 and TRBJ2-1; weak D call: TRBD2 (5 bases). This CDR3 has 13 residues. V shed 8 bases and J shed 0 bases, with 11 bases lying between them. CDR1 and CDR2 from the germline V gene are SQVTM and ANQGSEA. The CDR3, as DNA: TGCAGCTTAATTGGGAGCTCCTACAATGAGCAGTTCTTC. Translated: CSLIGSSYNEQFF.